This is a list of T cell receptor beta chains from one sample in a study of radiotherapy plus CTLA-4 blockade in lung cancer. The table came from immunoSEQ multiplex PCR; TCRdb's copy has only in-frame clones and leaves some out. The profile shows 47,000 or so clones, about 85% of them singletons. Sequencing used peripheral blood, obtained from a patient treated with radiotherapy plus ipilimumab. These TCRs come from a human donor with non-small cell lung cancer whose response to radiotherapy plus ipilimumab could not be evaluated. Both conserved end residues are part of each CDR3. The order of the fields is J gene, V gene, CDR3 protein.

J gene: TRBJ2-4; V gene: TRBV2; CDR3 protein: CASSDPRGPKNIQYF
J gene: TRBJ2-1; V gene: TRBV4-3; CDR3 protein: CASSQDRGPRNEQFF
J gene: TRBJ1-5; V gene: TRBV28; CDR3 protein: CASNRGYSNQPQHF
J gene: TRBJ2-1; V gene: TRBV28; CDR3 protein: CASSRGSYNEQFF
J gene: TRBJ2-7; V gene: TRBV7-3; CDR3 protein: CASSLRGQGLDEQYF
J gene: TRBJ1-5; V gene: TRBV6-5; CDR3 protein: CASKNRDLIGQPQHF
J gene: TRBJ1-2; V gene: TRBV19; CDR3 protein: CASSSRITHYGYTF
J gene: TRBJ1-2; V gene: TRBV10-3; CDR3 protein: CAISATGSHYGYTF
J gene: TRBJ2-2; V gene: TRBV7-3; CDR3 protein: CASSLFSGGGTGELFF
J gene: TRBJ2-1; V gene: TRBV28; CDR3 protein: CASSPPLKYEQFF
J gene: TRBJ2-7; V gene: TRBV4-2; CDR3 protein: CASSPRAQTYEQYF
J gene: TRBJ2-2; V gene: TRBV7-9; CDR3 protein: CASSLASGIYTGELFF
J gene: TRBJ2-1; V gene: TRBV7-3; CDR3 protein: CASSLGLAGVSYEQFF
J gene: TRBJ2-1; V gene: TRBV28; CDR3 protein: CASSLVGSYNEQFF
J gene: TRBJ2-1; V gene: TRBV28; CDR3 protein: CASSLTSGNNEQFF
J gene: TRBJ1-2; V gene: TRBV2; CDR3 protein: CASSVEANYGYTF
J gene: TRBJ2-1; V gene: TRBV6-1; CDR3 protein: CASGTNTGTAQFF
J gene: TRBJ2-6; V gene: TRBV15; CDR3 protein: CATSRPAPVSGANVLTF
J gene: TRBJ2-5; V gene: TRBV10-3; CDR3 protein: CAISTGQDQETQYF
J gene: TRBJ2-3; V gene: TRBV5-8; CDR3 protein: CASSLGQTTTSTDTQYF
J gene: TRBJ2-1; V gene: TRBV19; CDR3 protein: CASSRLAGGPYNEQFF
J gene: TRBJ2-1; V gene: TRBV4-2; CDR3 protein: CASSQGPGQGVLNEQFF
J gene: TRBJ2-5; V gene: TRBV5-4; CDR3 protein: CASSPTSGETQYF
J gene: TRBJ2-5; V gene: TRBV5-4; CDR3 protein: CASSGPGQQETQYF
J gene: TRBJ1-2; V gene: TRBV6-1; CDR3 protein: CASSTRGDYGYTF
J gene: TRBJ2-6; V gene: TRBV15; CDR3 protein: CATSRAGSSGANVLTF
J gene: TRBJ2-7; V gene: TRBV27; CDR3 protein: CASRTADSLAYEQYF
J gene: TRBJ1-1; V gene: TRBV2; CDR3 protein: CASTDRGTEAFF
J gene: TRBJ1-2; V gene: TRBV2; CDR3 protein: CASILQGFGYTF
J gene: TRBJ2-1; V gene: TRBV7-2; CDR3 protein: CASRTGTSPREQFF
J gene: TRBJ2-5; V gene: TRBV6-6; CDR3 protein: CASSYPFGVGGETQYF
J gene: TRBJ2-4; V gene: TRBV29-1; CDR3 protein: CSVGDRAGIGNIQYF
J gene: TRBJ2-7; V gene: TRBV2; CDR3 protein: CASSHPGRGEEQYF
J gene: TRBJ2-1; V gene: TRBV4-3; CDR3 protein: CASSQRSAGEQFF
J gene: TRBJ1-2; V gene: TRBV5-4; CDR3 protein: CASSSGGDREEYGYGYTF
J gene: TRBJ2-5; V gene: TRBV6-5; CDR3 protein: CASSYYSGSGRGTQYF
J gene: TRBJ2-1; V gene: TRBV7-3; CDR3 protein: CASSVGTYNEQFF
J gene: TRBJ2-3; V gene: TRBV5-1; CDR3 protein: CASSLVAGGPKEADTQYF
J gene: TRBJ2-1; V gene: TRBV5-1; CDR3 protein: CASRLEGPSTEQFF
J gene: TRBJ1-5; V gene: TRBV7-9; CDR3 protein: CASSPQGGGNQPQHF
J gene: TRBJ2-3; V gene: TRBV7-3; CDR3 protein: CASSLSRDTRDTQYF
J gene: TRBJ2-3; V gene: TRBV30; CDR3 protein: CAWSEGTSGTDTQYF
J gene: TRBJ2-7; V gene: TRBV7-2; CDR3 protein: CASSQSGSRDEQYF
J gene: TRBJ2-7; V gene: TRBV2; CDR3 protein: CASNLDRVNEQYF
J gene: TRBJ2-7; V gene: TRBV6-5; CDR3 protein: CASSSGQGAIYEQYF
J gene: TRBJ1-2; V gene: TRBV28; CDR3 protein: CASSTPGTGGNGYTF
J gene: TRBJ2-7; V gene: TRBV6-6; CDR3 protein: CASSYPQGASYEQYF
J gene: TRBJ2-1; V gene: TRBV7-3; CDR3 protein: CASSLMGGNEQFF
J gene: TRBJ2-1; V gene: TRBV27; CDR3 protein: CASSLRHEQFF